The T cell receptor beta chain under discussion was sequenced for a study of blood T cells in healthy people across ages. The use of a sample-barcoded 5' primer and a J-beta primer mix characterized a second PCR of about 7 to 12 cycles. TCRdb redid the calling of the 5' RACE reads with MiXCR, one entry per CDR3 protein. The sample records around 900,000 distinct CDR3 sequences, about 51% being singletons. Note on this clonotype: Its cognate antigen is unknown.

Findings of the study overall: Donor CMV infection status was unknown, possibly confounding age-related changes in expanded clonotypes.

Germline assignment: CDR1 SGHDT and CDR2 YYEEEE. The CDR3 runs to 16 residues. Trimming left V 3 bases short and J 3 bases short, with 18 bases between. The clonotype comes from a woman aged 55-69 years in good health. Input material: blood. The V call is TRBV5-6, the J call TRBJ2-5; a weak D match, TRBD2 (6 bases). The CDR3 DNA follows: TGTGCCAGCAGCTCCCCGGGGCAGGCGGGGAAAGAGACCCAGTACTTC. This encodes CASSSPGQAGKETQYF. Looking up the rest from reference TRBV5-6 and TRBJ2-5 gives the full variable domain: DAGVTQSPTHLIKTRGQQVTLRCSPKSGHDTVSWYQQALGQGPQFIFQYYEEEERQRGNFPDRFSGHQFPNYSSELNVNALLLGDSALYLCASSSPGQAGKETQYFGPGTRLLVL.